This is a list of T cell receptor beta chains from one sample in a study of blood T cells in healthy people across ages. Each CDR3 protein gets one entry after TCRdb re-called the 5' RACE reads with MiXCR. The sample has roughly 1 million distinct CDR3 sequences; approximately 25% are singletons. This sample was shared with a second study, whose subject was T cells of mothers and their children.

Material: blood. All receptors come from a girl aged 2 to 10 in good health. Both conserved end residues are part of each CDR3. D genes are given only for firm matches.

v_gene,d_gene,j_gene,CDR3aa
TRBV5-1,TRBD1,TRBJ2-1,CASSLPGQGAKNEQFF
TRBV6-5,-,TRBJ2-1,CASSYPDRYNEQFF
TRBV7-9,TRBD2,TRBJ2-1,CASSGGLAGAHYNEQFF
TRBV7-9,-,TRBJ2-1,CASSLASRPVVNEQFF
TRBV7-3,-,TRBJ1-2,CASSLSVQGDGYTF
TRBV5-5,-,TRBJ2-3,CASGQMGGRDTQYF
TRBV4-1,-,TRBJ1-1,CASSPGGAGNGTEAFF
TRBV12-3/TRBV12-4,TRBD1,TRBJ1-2,CASSWDSPSSDGYTF
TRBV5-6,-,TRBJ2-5,CASSFRPIPLQETQYF
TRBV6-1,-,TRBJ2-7,CAGTPFDGEQYF
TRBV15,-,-,CATSREASDLYEQYF